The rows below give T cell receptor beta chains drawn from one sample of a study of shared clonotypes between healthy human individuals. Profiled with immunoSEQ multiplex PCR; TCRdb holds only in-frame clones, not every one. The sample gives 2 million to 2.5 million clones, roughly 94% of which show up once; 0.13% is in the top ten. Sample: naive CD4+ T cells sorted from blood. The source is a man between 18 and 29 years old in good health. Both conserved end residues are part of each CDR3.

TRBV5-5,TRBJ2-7,CASSLEGLAGIYEQYF
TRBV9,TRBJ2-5,CASSVDVAGARYQETQYF
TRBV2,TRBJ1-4,CASRLVEKLFF
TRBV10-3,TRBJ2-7,CATTDLRGEQYF
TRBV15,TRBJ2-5,CATSRGTTPPEETQYF
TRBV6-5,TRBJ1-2,CASQGRANYGYTF
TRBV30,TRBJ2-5,CAWSGGREGETQYF
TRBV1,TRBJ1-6,CTYLQGILYPLHF
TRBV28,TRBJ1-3,CASRSDPNTIYF
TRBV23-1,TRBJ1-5,CASRGKSGGGNQPQHF
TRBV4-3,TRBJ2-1,CASSQDFFLEQFF
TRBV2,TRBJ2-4,CASTLQGFHIQYF
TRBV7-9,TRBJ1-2,CASSSRVSYTF
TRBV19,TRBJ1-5,CASRGFGAQPQHF
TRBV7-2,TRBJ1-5,CASSRKAGGGNQPQHF
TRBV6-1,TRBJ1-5,CASSRDGSQPQHF
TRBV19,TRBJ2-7,CATSSGGENDEQYF
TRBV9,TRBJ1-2,CASSVDSGYGYTF
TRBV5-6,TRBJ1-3,CASSPGEGRAIYF
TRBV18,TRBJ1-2,CASSPQGANYGYTF